These 10 T cell receptor beta chains were all obtained from the same sample, sequenced in a study of cytomegalovirus exposure and HLA in healthy donors. The PCR made use of 60 Vbeta and 13 Jbeta primers. Clones were read by immunoSEQ multiplex PCR, and TCRdb kept only the in-frame ones, dropping some. Altogether more than 95,000 clones are present, around four fifths being singletons, with the ten largest covering 11%. The sample consisted of PBMCs. The receptors were gathered from a man aged 25 to 45 in good health and CMV-seropositive.

DNA for the CDR3: TGTGCCTGGAGAATAGCGGGAGGGCCGAATACGCAGTATTTT. It encodes CAWRIAGGPNTQYF. This chain links TRBV30 with TRBJ2-3; the match to TRBD2 covers 11 bases. The V gene end was trimmed by 3 bases and the J gene end by 7 bases; junction bases not matched to a gene: 6. The CDR3 consists of 14 residues. Germline values: CDR1 GTSNPN, CDR2 SVGIG (reference sequence).

This clone was recorded once. V gene TRBV5-1 combines with J gene TRBJ2-1, with 10 positions matching TRBD2. Trimming removed 6 bases from V and 9 bases from J; junction bases left unmatched: 12. Germline values: CDR1 SGHRS, CDR2 YFSETQ. This CDR3 has 15 residues. CDR3 region: CASTRGVAGGSEQFF. CDR3 coding DNA: TGCGCCAGCACAAGGGGGGTAGCGGGAGGCAGTGAGCAGTTCTTC.

This chain connects TRBV28 to TRBJ2-7; possible D gene TRBD1, 5 bases. Germline assignment: CDR1 MDHEN and CDR2 SYDVKM. The CDR3 runs 14 residues. V was shortened by 6 bases and J by 2 bases, with 14 bases between the two germline ends. The CDR3 DNA is TGTGCCAGCAGCCCAACAGGCCCCACCTACGAGCAGTACTTC. The encoded protein is CASSPTGPTYEQYF.

The chain employs TRBV11-3 and TRBJ2-2, with D perhaps TRBD1 (6 bases). The CDR3 has 15 amino acids. The V and J ends lost 5 bases and 0 bases respectively, with 10 bases between them. Germline CDR1 is SGHNT and CDR2 is YENEEA. CDR3 protein: CASSPGDSNTGELFF. CDR3 DNA: TGTGCCAGCAGCCCAGGGGATTCGAACACCGGGGAGCTGTTTTTT.

The genes are TRBV5-6 and TRBJ1-3; D is unresolved. Trimming took 4 bases from V and 9 from J, leaving 14 bases between them. This CDR3 is built from 13 residues. The germline V gene has CDR1 SGHDT and CDR2 YYEEEE. The CDR3 sequence: CASSADILGTIYF. CDR3 nucleotides: TGTGCCAGCAGCGCCGACATATTGGGCACCATATATTTT. The full variable domain, with the rest looked up from reference TRBV5-6 and TRBJ1-3, is DAGVTQSPTHLIKTRGQQVTLRCSPKSGHDTVSWYQQALGQGPQFIFQYYEEEERQRGNFPDRFSGHQFPNYSSELNVNALLLGDSALYLCASSADILGTIYFGEGSWLTVV.

V gene TRBV27 combines with J gene TRBJ2-7; 8 bases fit TRBD2. CDR3 length: 15 residues. The junction had 12 bases not matched to a gene; V was cut back by 10 bases and J by 1 base. Germline CDR1 is MNHEY and CDR2 is SMNVEV (reference sequence). CDR3 coding DNA: TGTGCCACCTCGGGGGGGGCGGGACATTCCTACGAGCAGTACTTC. Protein product: CATSGGAGHSYEQYF.

The chain employs TRBV13 and TRBJ1-2; D gene unclear. CDR3 length equals 16 residues. Germline CDR1 PRHDT, CDR2 FYEKMQ (reference sequence). V was cut by 0 bases and J by 1 base, with 12 bases left in between. The CDR3 DNA reads as TGTGCCAGCAGCTTAGGTCGCGGCTATCTTAACTATGGCTACACCTTC. Translation gives CASSLGRGYLNYGYTF.

This clone came up once. V gene TRBV6-5 combines with J gene TRBJ2-2, with a tentative D call TRBD1 (8 bases). The V and J ends lost 4 bases and 5 bases respectively, with 14 bases between them. There are 15 residues in the CDR3. CDR1 and CDR2 (germline): MNHEY, SVGAGI. The CDR3 loop is CASSSGQGGTGELFF. Written as DNA, the CDR3 is TGTGCCAGCAGTTCAGGACAGGGAGGGACCGGGGAGCTGTTTTTT.

The chain is built from TRBV6-1 and TRBJ2-4; 8 positions match TRBD1. Germline CDR1 is MNHNS and CDR2 is SASEGT. The CDR3 is 18 residues long. The junction had 10 bases not matched to a gene; V was cut back by 2 bases and J by 1 base. Here the CDR3 reads CASSERPTGGSAKNIQYF. CDR3 DNA sequence: TGTGCCAGCAGTGAACGGCCCACAGGGGGGTCTGCCAAAAACATTCAGTACTTC.

The V and J genes are TRBV5-8 and TRBJ2-3; 8 bases align to TRBD2. V dropped 1 base and J dropped 4; count of bases not matched to a gene: 2. Germline CDR1 and CDR2: SGHTS and YDEGEE. This CDR3 region has 14 residues. This CDR3 is CASSLPSGPDTQYF. In DNA form, the CDR3 reads TGTGCCAGCAGCTTGCCTAGCGGGCCAGATACGCAGTATTTT.